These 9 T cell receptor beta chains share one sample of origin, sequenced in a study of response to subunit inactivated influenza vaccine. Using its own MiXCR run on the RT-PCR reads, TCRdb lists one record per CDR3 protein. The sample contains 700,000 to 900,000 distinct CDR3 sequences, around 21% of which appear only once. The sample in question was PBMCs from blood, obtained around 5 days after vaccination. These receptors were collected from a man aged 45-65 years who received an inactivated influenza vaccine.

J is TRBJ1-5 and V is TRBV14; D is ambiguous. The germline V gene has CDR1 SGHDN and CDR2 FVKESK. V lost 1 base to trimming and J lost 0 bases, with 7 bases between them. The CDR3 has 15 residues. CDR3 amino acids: CASSQVPYSNQPQHF. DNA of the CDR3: TGTGCCAGCAGCCAAGTCCCGTATAGCAATCAGCCCCAGCATTTT.

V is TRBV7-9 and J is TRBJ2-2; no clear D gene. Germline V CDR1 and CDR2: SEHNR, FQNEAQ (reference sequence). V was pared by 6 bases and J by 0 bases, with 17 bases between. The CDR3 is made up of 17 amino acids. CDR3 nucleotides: TGTGCCAGCAGTCCCTCTGCCGCAGGAGCGAACACCGGGGAGCTGTTTTTT. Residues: CASSPSAAGANTGELFF.

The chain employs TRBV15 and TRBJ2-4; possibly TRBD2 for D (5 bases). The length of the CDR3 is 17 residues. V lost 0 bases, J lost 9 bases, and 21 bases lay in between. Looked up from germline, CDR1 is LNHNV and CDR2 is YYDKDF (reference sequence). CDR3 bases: TGTGCCACCAGCAGAGATCCATTGAGGGCCAACCATGGCATTCAGTACTTC. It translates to CATSRDPLRANHGIQYF.

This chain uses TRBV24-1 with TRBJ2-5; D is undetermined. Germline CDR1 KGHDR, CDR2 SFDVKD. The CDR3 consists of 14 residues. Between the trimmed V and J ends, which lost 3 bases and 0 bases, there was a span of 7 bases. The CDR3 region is CATSDGQNQETQYF. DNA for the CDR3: TGTGCCACCAGTGATGGTCAGAACCAAGAGACCCAGTACTTC.

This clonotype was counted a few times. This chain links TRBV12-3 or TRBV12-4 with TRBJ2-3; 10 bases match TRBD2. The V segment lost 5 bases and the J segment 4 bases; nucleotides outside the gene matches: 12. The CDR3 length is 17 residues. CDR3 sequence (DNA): TGTGCCAGCAGTCCCCGGGGTAGCGGGGGGCCCGCAGATACGCAGTATTTT. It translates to CASSPRGSGGPADTQYF.

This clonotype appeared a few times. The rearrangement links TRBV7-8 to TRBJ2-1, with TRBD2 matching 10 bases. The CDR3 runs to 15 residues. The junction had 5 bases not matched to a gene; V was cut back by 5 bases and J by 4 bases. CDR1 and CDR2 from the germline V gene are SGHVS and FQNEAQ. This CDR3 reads CASSEEGLAYNEQFF. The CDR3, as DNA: TGTGCCAGCAGCGAAGAGGGACTAGCGTACAATGAGCAGTTCTTC.

CDR3 protein: CSVEVRDRSNYGYTF. The CDR3 DNA reads as TGCAGCGTTGAAGTACGGGACAGGAGCAACTATGGCTACACCTTC. The J gene is TRBJ1-2, the V gene TRBV29-1, with TRBD1 matching over 8 bases. In germline, CDR1 is SQVTM, CDR2 ANQGSEA. The CDR3 is 15 amino acids. The J segment lost 2 bases and the V segment lost 1 base, leaving 6 bases of the junction unmatched.

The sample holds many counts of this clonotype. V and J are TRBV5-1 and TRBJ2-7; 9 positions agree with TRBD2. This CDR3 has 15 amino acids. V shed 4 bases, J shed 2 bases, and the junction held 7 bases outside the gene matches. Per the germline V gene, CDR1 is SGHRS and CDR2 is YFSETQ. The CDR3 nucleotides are TGCGCCAGCAGCCACTATAGCGGGAGCGCCTACGAGCAGTACTTC. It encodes CASSHYSGSAYEQYF. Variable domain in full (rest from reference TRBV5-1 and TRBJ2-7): KAGVTQTPRYLIKTRGQQVTLSCSPISGHRSVSWYQQTPGQGLQFLFEYFSETQRNKGNFPGRFSGRQFSNSRSEMNVSTLELGDSALYLCASSHYSGSAYEQYFGPGTRLTVT.

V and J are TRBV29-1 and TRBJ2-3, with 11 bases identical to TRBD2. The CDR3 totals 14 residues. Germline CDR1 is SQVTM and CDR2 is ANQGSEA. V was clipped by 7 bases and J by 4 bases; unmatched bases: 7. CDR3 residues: CSAKLAGVADTQYF. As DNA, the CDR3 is TGCAGCGCCAAACTAGCGGGAGTGGCAGATACGCAGTATTTT.